Listed here are 6 T cell receptor beta chains from one sample, sequenced in a study of cytomegalovirus exposure and HLA in healthy donors. The PCR employed 60 Vbeta primers together with 13 Jbeta primers. The method was immunoSEQ multiplex PCR; TCRdb's version includes in-frame clones alone and lacks a portion of them. The table counts more than 140,000 clones; 2.2% lies in the top ten. The material sequenced was PBMCs. The receptor set was obtained from a woman aged 18-30 years in good health and CMV-seronegative.

Comment on this clone: Its ends do not fully match the called genes, so a read error is possible. V is TRBV4-3 and J is TRBJ2-1, with 10 nucleotides matching TRBD2. The CDR3 spans 13 residues. The germline CDR1 and CDR2 sequences are LGHNA and YSLEER. CDR3 sequence (DNA): TGCGCCAGCAGCCCGATGTCAGCGGGAGGGGAGGTCTTC. It codes for CASSPMSAGGEVF.

The rearrangement links TRBV19 to TRBJ2-7; TRBD1 aligns across 10 bases. V shed 5 bases, J shed 8 bases, and the junction held 6 bases outside the gene matches. The CDR3 consists of 13 residues. The germline V gene has CDR1 LNHDA and CDR2 SQIVND (reference sequence). The CDR3 DNA reads as TGTGCCAGTAGTGTTGCGACAGGGGGCAAGCAGTACTTC. Translation: CASSVATGGKQYF.

This chain's CDR3 is CAWSAERGQVHGYTF. The DNA for the CDR3 is TGTGCCTGGAGTGCAGAGCGGGGACAGGTCCATGGCTACACCTTC. The rearrangement uses TRBV30 and TRBJ1-2; 8 nucleotides agree with TRBD1. The CDR3 is 15 amino acids. V dropped 1 base and J dropped 6; count of bases not matched to a gene: 10. Per the germline V gene, CDR1 is GTSNPN and CDR2 is SVGIG (reference sequence).

The rearrangement joins TRBV5-4 to TRBJ1-2; no firm D call. The CDR3 consists of 13 residues. Germline CDR1 SGHNT, CDR2 YYREEE (reference sequence). V was pared by 0 bases and J by 6 bases, with 9 bases between. CDR3 bases: TGTGCCAGCAGCTTGGTATCCGGGAATGGCTACACCTTC. Translation gives CASSLVSGNGYTF.

CDR3 nucleotide sequence: TGTGCCAGCAGTCGGGTCAGGGGAGATGGCTACACCTTC. Protein product: CASSRVRGDGYTF. The chain recombines TRBV5-6 with TRBJ1-2, with a tentative D call TRBD1 (6 bases). Deletions cut 5 bases from V and 6 bases from J, with 14 bases between. This CDR3 has 13 amino acids. Germline V gene lookup returns CDR1 SGHDT and CDR2 YYEEEE.

V and J are TRBV5-1 and TRBJ2-7, with TRBD2 matching 13 bases. CDR3 length: 16 residues. Per the germline V gene, CDR1 is SGHRS and CDR2 is YFSETQ. Trimming at V came to 4 bases and at J to 0 bases, leaving 4 bases not matched to a gene. The CDR3 protein is CASSIGLAGVSYEQYF. The DNA for the CDR3 is TGCGCCAGCAGCATTGGACTAGCGGGGGTCTCCTACGAGCAGTACTTC.